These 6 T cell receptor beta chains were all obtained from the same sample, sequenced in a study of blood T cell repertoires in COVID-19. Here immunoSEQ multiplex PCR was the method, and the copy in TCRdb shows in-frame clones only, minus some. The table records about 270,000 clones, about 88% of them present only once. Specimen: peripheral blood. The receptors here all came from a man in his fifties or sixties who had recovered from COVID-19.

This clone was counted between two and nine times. The CDR3 sequence is CASSLAGHPNTEAFF. The CDR3 coding sequence is TGTGCCAGCAGCTTGGCTGGACACCCAAACACTGAAGCTTTCTTT. The chain employs TRBV7-9 and TRBJ1-1, with D maybe TRBD1 (5 bases). This CDR3 comprises 15 residues. V was pared by 3 bases and J by 2 bases, with 13 bases between. Germline values: CDR1 SEHNR, CDR2 FQNEAQ (reference sequence).

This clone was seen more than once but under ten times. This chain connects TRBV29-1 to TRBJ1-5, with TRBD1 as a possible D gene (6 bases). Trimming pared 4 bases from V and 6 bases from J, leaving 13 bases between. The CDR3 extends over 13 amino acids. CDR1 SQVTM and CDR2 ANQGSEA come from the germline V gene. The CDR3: CSVGAGAGQPQHF. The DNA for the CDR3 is TGCAGCGTTGGAGCAGGGGCCGGTCAGCCCCAGCATTTT.

The DNA for the CDR3 is TGTGCCAGCAGTACAAGGGACAATCGCTCCTACAATGAGCAGTTCTTC. Residues: CASSTRDNRSYNEQFF. V and J are TRBV27 and TRBJ2-1, with D maybe TRBD1 (6 bases). Germline CDR1 is MNHEY and CDR2 is SMNVEV (reference sequence). The CDR3 loop spans 16 amino acids. V gave up 5 bases and J gave up 0 bases, with 14 bases separating them.

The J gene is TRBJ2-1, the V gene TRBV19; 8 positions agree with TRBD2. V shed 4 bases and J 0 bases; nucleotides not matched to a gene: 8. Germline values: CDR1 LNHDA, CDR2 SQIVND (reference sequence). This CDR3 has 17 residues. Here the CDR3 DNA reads TGTGCCAGTAGTACATTAACTAGCGGTAGCTCCTACAATGAGCAGTTCTTC. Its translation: CASSTLTSGSSYNEQFF.

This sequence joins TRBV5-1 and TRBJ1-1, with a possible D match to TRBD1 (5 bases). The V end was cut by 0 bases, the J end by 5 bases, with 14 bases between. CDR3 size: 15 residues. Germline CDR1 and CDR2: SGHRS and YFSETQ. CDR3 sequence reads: CASSLVGALGTEAFF. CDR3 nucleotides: TGCGCCAGCAGCTTGGTTGGGGCGCTGGGAACTGAAGCTTTCTTT. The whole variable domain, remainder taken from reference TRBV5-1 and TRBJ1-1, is KAGVTQTPRYLIKTRGQQVTLSCSPISGHRSVSWYQQTPGQGLQFLFEYFSETQRNKGNFPGRFSGRQFSNSRSEMNVSTLELGDSALYLCASSLVGALGTEAFFGQGTRLTVV.

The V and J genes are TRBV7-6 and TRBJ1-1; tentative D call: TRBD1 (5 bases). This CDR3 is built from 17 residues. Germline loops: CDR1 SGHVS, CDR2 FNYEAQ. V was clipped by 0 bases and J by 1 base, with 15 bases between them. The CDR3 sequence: CASSLALSDRENTEAFF. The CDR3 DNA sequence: TGTGCCAGCAGCTTAGCGCTAAGTGACAGAGAGAACACTGAAGCTTTCTTT. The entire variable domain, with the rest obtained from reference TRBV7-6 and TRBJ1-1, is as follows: GAGVSQSPRYKVTKRGQDVALRCDPISGHVSLYWYRQALGQGPEFLTYFNYEAQQDKSGLPNDRFSAERPEGSISTLTIQRTEQRDSAMYRCASSLALSDRENTEAFFGQGTRLTVV.